These 31 T cell receptor beta chains share one sample of origin, sequenced in a study of post-analysis software for immune sequencing data. General study results and limits: Controls showed lower frequencies than patients for roughly five TRBV segments, and TRBV5-6, TRBV5-1 and TRBV20-1 were among these.

Antigen specificity for these receptors is unknown. cDNA libraries for TCR beta contained unique molecular identifiers. One entry per CDR3 protein, called by TCRdb with MiXCR from the PCR reads. The sample shows 450,000 to 650,000 distinct CDR3 sequences, 40% to 50% of them seen only once. The sample consisted of blood. Every receptor here comes from a girl aged 5 to 17 with multiple sclerosis.

V gene TRBV28 combines with J gene TRBJ1-2, with D perhaps TRBD1 (6 bases). Trimming removed 6 bases from V and 6 bases from J, with 17 bases in between. The CDR3 is made up of 14 amino acids. Germline V gene lookup returns CDR1 MDHEN and CDR2 SYDVKM. CDR3: CASRNRELSDGYTF. CDR3 nucleotides: TGTGCCAGCAGGAACAGGGAGTTGTCCGATGGCTACACCTTC.

This sequence joins TRBV20-1 and TRBJ2-7; the match to TRBD1 covers 9 bases. Germline values: CDR1 DFQATT, CDR2 SNEGSKA (reference sequence). With 3 bases clipped from V and 2 bases from J, the junction kept 8 bases outside the gene matches. The CDR3 consists of 15 residues. The CDR3 is CSARGQGEGTYEQYF. The CDR3 DNA follows: TGCAGTGCTAGGGGACAGGGAGAGGGGACCTACGAGCAGTACTTC.

The table lists this clonotype with a few counts. The chain is built from TRBV6-5 and TRBJ2-3; the match to TRBD1 covers 9 bases. V trimming: 0 bases; J trimming: 6 bases; junction bases outside the gene matches: 10. The CDR3 loop spans 17 amino acids. Germline V gives CDR1 MNHEY, CDR2 SVGAGI. CDR3 bases: TGTGCCAGCAGTTACTCTTGGGACAGGGTACTGGGCGATACGCAGTATTTT. Translating gives CASSYSWDRVLGDTQYF.

The rearrangement links TRBV2 to TRBJ2-7; a weak D match, TRBD1 (6 bases). Trimming took 1 base from V and 2 from J, leaving 12 bases between them. In germline, CDR1 is SNHLY, CDR2 FYNNEI. This CDR3 comprises 15 residues. The CDR3 reads CASSEGEGGPYEQYF. The CDR3 DNA reads as TGTGCCAGCAGTGAAGGGGAAGGGGGTCCCTACGAGCAGTACTTC.

This clonotype appeared once. The chain joins TRBV10-3 to TRBJ2-1, with 10 bases lining up with TRBD2. Germline values: CDR1 ENHRY, CDR2 SYGVKD. Trimming at V came to 3 bases and at J to 8 bases, leaving 22 bases not matched to a gene. CDR3 length: 20 residues. The CDR3 reads CAISDRAPSGSLLVGYEQFF. The CDR3 nucleotides read TGTGCCATCAGTGATAGGGCGCCTAGCGGGAGCCTTCTTGTAGGCTATGAGCAGTTCTTC.

This clonotype was found a few times. J is TRBJ2-5 and V is TRBV12-3 or TRBV12-4; D may be TRBD1 (5 bases). Trimming shortened V by 6 bases and J by 1 base, and 12 bases separated the two germline ends. The CDR3 is 14 amino acids. CDR3 DNA sequence: TGTGCCAGCAGAGCCCGGCAGGGCCAAGAGACCCAGTACTTC. This gives the protein CASRARQGQETQYF.

This clonotype has only a few counts. The rearrangement links TRBV10-3 to TRBJ2-7, with D uncertain. Germline lookup yields CDR1 ENHRY and CDR2 SYGVKD. Trimming left V 10 bases short and J 4 bases short, with 23 bases between. The CDR3 runs 15 residues. This chain's CDR3 is CATQRTLSSIYEQYF. The CDR3 coding sequence is TGTGCCACCCAAAGGACCTTATCGTCAATTTACGAGCAGTACTTC.

This clonotype was observed a few times. The chain is built from TRBV7-2 and TRBJ2-3; 9 positions agree with TRBD2. The CDR3 contains 16 residues. CDR1 is SGHTA and CDR2 is FQGNSA in the germline V gene. V was pared by 6 bases and J by 2 bases, with 9 bases of the junction left unmatched. CDR3 loop: CASRTWLAGNTDTQYF. CDR3 sequence (DNA): TGTGCCAGCAGGACGTGGCTAGCGGGAAACACAGATACGCAGTATTTT.

This clonotype was seen a handful of times. The chain recombines TRBV5-1 with TRBJ2-4, with D possibly being TRBD1 or TRBD2 (5 bases each). There are 14 residues in the CDR3. V was shortened by 4 bases and J by 6 bases, with 14 bases between the two germline ends. Germline V gives CDR1 SGHRS, CDR2 YFSETQ. The CDR3 loop is CASSVPGTPNIQYF. In nucleotides, the CDR3 is TGCGCCAGCAGCGTCCCCGGGACCCCAAACATTCAGTACTTC.

The V gene is TRBV20-1, the J gene TRBJ1-6; D not certain. Germline lookup yields CDR1 DFQATT and CDR2 SNEGSKA (reference sequence). The length of the CDR3 is 15 residues. Trimming removed 1 base from V and 5 bases from J, with 12 bases in between. CDR3 protein: CSARVRWLDNSPLHF. The CDR3 nucleotides are TGCAGTGCTAGAGTCAGGTGGCTGGATAATTCACCCCTCCACTTT.

The CDR3 protein is CSAPSRAGYTF. The CDR3 nucleotides are TGCAGCGCCCCATCACGAGCTGGCTACACCTTC. V gene TRBV29-1 combines with J gene TRBJ1-2, with no clear D. In germline, CDR1 is SQVTM, CDR2 ANQGSEA. The CDR3 sequence is 11 residues long. V was shortened by 7 bases and J by 7 bases, with 13 bases between the two germline ends.

About this clonotype itself: A much larger clone is a single base away; this may be a read error. V usage is TRBV6-1 and J usage is TRBJ2-7, with TRBD1 matching 10 bases. The ends lost 11 bases at V and 2 bases at J; junction bases unmatched: 12. The CDR3 is 15 amino acids. Germline CDR1 is MNHNS and CDR2 is SASEGT. DNA of the CDR3: TGTGCCGGCCCACCGGGACAGGGGCCAACCTACGAGCAGTACTTC. It codes for CAGPPGQGPTYEQYF.

The chain recombines TRBV12-3 or TRBV12-4 with TRBJ1-2; 7 bases line up with TRBD1. CDR3 size: 16 residues. V shed 4 bases and J 11 bases; nucleotides not matched to a gene: 19. Here the CDR3 DNA reads TGTGCCAGCAGTTCGACTTCAGGGGGGATGAAAAGTAGATACACCTTC. This codes for CASSSTSGGMKSRYTF.

In its sample, this clonotype was seen a few times. The gene calls are TRBV10-3 and TRBJ2-1; 11 positions match TRBD2. CDR3 length equals 16 residues. Germline values: CDR1 ENHRY, CDR2 SYGVKD. Germline trimming cut 2 bases from V and 7 bases from J; bases unmatched to any gene: 7. The CDR3 DNA reads TGTGCCATCAGTGAGACTGGTAGGACTAGCGGGAATGAGCAGTTCTTC. This translates into CAISETGRTSGNEQFF.

Comment on this clonotype: One end of the junction fails to match germline, which may point to a read error. The V and J genes are TRBV10-3 and TRBJ2-7; D uncertain. CDR1 is ENHRY and CDR2 is SYGVKD in the germline V gene. The CDR3 is made up of 14 amino acids. The CDR3 region has the DNA TGTACCATCAGTGAGTCGCCCTACTCCTACGAGCAGTACTTC. Protein sequence: CTISESPYSYEQYF.

The V call is TRBV29-1, the J call TRBJ2-4; D not certain. Gene TRBJ2-7 matches the end of the DNA better, so the J call may be wrong. CDR3 size: 13 residues. Germline assignment: CDR1 SQVTM and CDR2 ANQGSEA. CDR3 sequence reads: CSVESPVAYEQYF. In nucleotides, the CDR3 is TGCAGCGTTGAATCCCCAGTCGCCTACGAGCAGTACTTC.

The chain links TRBV7-3 to TRBJ1-1, with TRBD1 identical over 7 bases. There are 14 residues in the CDR3. Trimming cost V 5 bases and J 6 bases; bases outside gene matches: 9. Germline CDR1 and CDR2: SGHTA and FQGTGA. In DNA, the CDR3 is TGTGCCAGCAGCAAAAGCAGGGGGGGGTCTGAAGCTTTCTTT. It encodes CASSKSRGGSEAFF.

V is TRBV7-6 and J is TRBJ1-5; D remains unclear. CDR1 SGHVS and CDR2 FNYEAQ come from the germline V gene. The CDR3 consists of 15 residues. V lost 1 base to trimming and J lost 5 bases, with 12 bases between them. The CDR3 spells CASSLEAGPDQPQHF. The CDR3 nucleotides are TGTGCCAGCAGCTTAGAGGCAGGACCGGATCAGCCCCAGCATTTT. The full variable domain, completed using reference TRBV7-6 and TRBJ1-5, is GAGVSQSPRYKVTKRGQDVALRCDPISGHVSLYWYRQALGQGPEFLTYFNYEAQQDKSGLPNDRFSAERPEGSISTLTIQRTEQRDSAMYRCASSLEAGPDQPQHFGDGTRLSIL.

This rearrangement joins TRBV12-3 or TRBV12-4 to TRBJ2-7, with a possible D match to TRBD1 (6 bases). V was trimmed by 8 bases and J by 5 bases, leaving 28 bases between them. The CDR3 totals 17 residues. The CDR3 DNA is TGTGCCAGCGGGTCTGGGGGCTCGAGCCCGGCACCCCACGAGCAGTACTTC. Residues: CASGSGGSSPAPHEQYF.

CDR3: CASSVGSGHEQYF. CDR3 in DNA: TGTGCCAGCAGCGTGGGATCGGGACACGAGCAGTACTTC. The chain uses TRBV9 and TRBJ2-5; D possibly uses TRBD1 or TRBD2 (5 bases each). The J call is doubtful: the DNA matches TRBJ2-7 better. The CDR3 is 13 residues long. Germline CDR1 SGDLS, CDR2 YYNGEE.

This clonotype was observed a few times. V and J are TRBV6-6 and TRBJ2-6; the D is unclear. Trimming took 10 bases from V and 2 from J, leaving 9 bases between them. Germline V gives CDR1 MNHNY, CDR2 SVGAGI (reference sequence). The CDR3 sequence is 13 residues long. Here the CDR3 reads CATDPTGANVLTF. CDR3 in DNA: TGTGCCACTGATCCTACTGGGGCCAACGTCCTGACTTTC.

J is TRBJ2-3 and V is TRBV6-1; D possibly uses TRBD1 or TRBD2 (5 bases each). The V and J ends lost 0 bases and 0 bases respectively, with 13 bases between them. Germline V gives CDR1 MNHNS, CDR2 SASEGT. CDR3 length: 17 amino acids. The CDR3 DNA follows: TGTGCCAGCAGTGAAGCACCGAGGGGAATGAGCACAGATACGCAGTATTTT. Protein sequence: CASSEAPRGMSTDTQYF.

The V and J genes are TRBV10-3 and TRBJ2-4; TRBD2 aligns across 13 bases. Germline loops: CDR1 ENHRY, CDR2 SYGVKD. The CDR3 contains 17 residues. Germline trimming cut 7 bases from V and 13 bases from J; bases unmatched to any gene: 19. Here the CDR3 reads CAINGRLAGGNSYEQYF. The CDR3 nucleotides read TGTGCCATCAATGGTCGACTAGCGGGAGGCAACTCCTACGAACAGTACTTC.

V is TRBV12-3 or TRBV12-4 and J is TRBJ1-5; D is unresolved. V dropped 6 bases and J dropped 0 bases, with 6 bases sitting between them. This CDR3 has 13 amino acids. The CDR3 DNA sequence: TGTGCCAGCAGAAACAGTAGCAATCAGCCCCAGCATTTT. Protein product: CASRNSSNQPQHF.

The chain recombines TRBV7-2 with TRBJ2-3; the D gene could be TRBD1 or TRBD2 (5 bases each). CDR1 and CDR2 from the germline V gene are SGHTA and FQGNSA. Trimming took off 3 bases at V and 7 bases at J, with 17 bases between the two ends. The length of the CDR3 is 15 residues. The CDR3 protein is CASSFRDAPIHTQYF. The CDR3 DNA reads as TGTGCCAGCAGCTTCAGGGACGCCCCCATCCATACGCAGTATTTT. The variable domain in full, completed from reference TRBV7-2 and TRBJ2-3, reads GAGVSQSPSNKVTEKGKDVELRCDPISGHTALYWYRQSLGQGLEFLIYFQGNSAPDKSGLPSDRFSAERTGGSVSTLTIQRTQQEDSAVYLCASSFRDAPIHTQYFGPGTRLTVL.

Ten or more counts support this clonotype. J is TRBJ2-1 and V is TRBV3-1, with 12 bases identical to TRBD2. Germline V gene sequence: CDR1 LGHDT, CDR2 YNNKEL (reference sequence). The junction had 0 bases not matched to a gene; V was cut back by 1 base and J by 2 bases. The CDR3 length is 16 residues. The CDR3: CASSQGTSGTYNEQFF. The CDR3 nucleotides read TGTGCCAGCAGCCAAGGGACTAGCGGGACCTACAATGAGCAGTTCTTC.

This chain uses TRBV4-1 with TRBJ1-4; D not certain. The V and J ends lost 1 base and 4 bases respectively, with 4 bases between them. CDR1 MGHRA and CDR2 YSYEKL come from the germline V gene. The CDR3 is 13 amino acids. This chain's CDR3 is CASSQVLNEKLFF. CDR3 DNA: TGCGCCAGCAGCCAAGTACTTAATGAAAAACTGTTTTTT.

This clonotype was counted a few times. In DNA, the CDR3 is TGTGCCATCAGTGACGGAAGCCAAGAGACCCAGTACTTC. It specifies CAISDGSQETQYF. The J gene is TRBJ2-5, the V gene TRBV10-3, with unresolved D. Trimming took 3 bases from V and 1 from J, leaving 6 bases between them. This CDR3 has 13 residues. Per the germline V gene, CDR1 is ENHRY and CDR2 is SYGVKD.

This clonotype has a handful of counts. The chain recombines TRBV20-1 with TRBJ2-5, with D perhaps TRBD1 (6 bases). CDR3 length: 13 amino acids. Trimming removed 5 bases from V and 5 bases from J, with 15 bases in between. CDR1 is DFQATT, CDR2 SNEGSKA, per germline (reference sequence). CDR3 in amino acids: CSAHPRGRETQYF. The CDR3, as DNA: TGCAGTGCTCACCCCAGGGGACGGGAGACCCAGTACTTC.

This clonotype was detected only once. The chain has TRBV11-3 and TRBJ2-3; TRBD1 is a possible D gene (6 bases). Trimming removed 4 bases at V and 5 bases at J, with 16 bases between. The CDR3 has 15 residues. Germline V gene lookup returns CDR1 SGHNT and CDR2 YENEEA. The CDR3 protein is CASSSADRRLDTQYF. The CDR3 nucleotides are TGTGCCAGCAGCTCCGCCGACAGGCGGTTAGATACGCAGTATTTT.

This sequence joins TRBV6-1 and TRBJ2-7; D might be TRBD2 (5 bases). V lost 7 bases and J 3 bases, leaving 16 bases between the germline ends. The V gene's germline CDR1 is MNHNS and CDR2 SASEGT. The CDR3 spans 14 residues. Written as DNA, the CDR3 is TGTGCCAGCACCCTAAGCGCGGGCAGCTACGAGCAGTACTTC. The encoded protein is CASTLSAGSYEQYF.